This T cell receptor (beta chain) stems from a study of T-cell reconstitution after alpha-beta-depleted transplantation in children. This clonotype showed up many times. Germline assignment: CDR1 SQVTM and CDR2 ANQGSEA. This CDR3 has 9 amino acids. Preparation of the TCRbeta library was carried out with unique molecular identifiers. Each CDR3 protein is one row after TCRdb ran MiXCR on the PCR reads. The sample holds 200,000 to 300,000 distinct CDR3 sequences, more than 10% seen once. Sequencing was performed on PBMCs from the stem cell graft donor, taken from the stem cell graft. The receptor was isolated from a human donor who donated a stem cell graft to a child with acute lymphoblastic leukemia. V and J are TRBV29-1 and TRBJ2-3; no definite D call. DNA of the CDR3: TGCGGCCTCCCAGATACGCAGTATTTT. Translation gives CGLPDTQYF.